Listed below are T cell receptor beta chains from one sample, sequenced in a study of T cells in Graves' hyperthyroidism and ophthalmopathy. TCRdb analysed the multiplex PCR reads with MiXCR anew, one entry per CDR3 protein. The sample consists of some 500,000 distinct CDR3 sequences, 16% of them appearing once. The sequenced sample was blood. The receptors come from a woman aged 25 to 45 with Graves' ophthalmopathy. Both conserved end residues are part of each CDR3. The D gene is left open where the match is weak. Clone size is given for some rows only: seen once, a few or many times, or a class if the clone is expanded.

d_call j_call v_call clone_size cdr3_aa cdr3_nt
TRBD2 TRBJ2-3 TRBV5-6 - CASSLSGTTHTDTQYF TGTGCCAGCAGCTTATCCGGGACTACACACACAGATACGCAGTATTTT
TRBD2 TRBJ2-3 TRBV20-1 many CSARGSGRRAERDTQYF TGCAGTGCTAGGGGTAGCGGGAGGAGGGCCGAGAGAGATACGCAGTATTTT
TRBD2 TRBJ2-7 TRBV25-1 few CASRGLAGGYEQYF TGTGCCAGCAGGGGACTAGCGGGAGGGTACGAGCAGTACTTC
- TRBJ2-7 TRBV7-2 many CASSHPGYEQYF TGTGCCAGCAGCCACCCGGGATACGAGCAGTACTTC
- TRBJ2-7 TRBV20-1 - CSATYRTTGGEQYF TGCAGTGCCACATATCGAACGACTGGGGGCGAGCAGTACTTC
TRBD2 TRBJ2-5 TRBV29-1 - CSATSGSLETQYF TGCAGCGCCACTAGCGGGAGCTTGGAGACCCAGTACTTC
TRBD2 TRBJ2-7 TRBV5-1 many CASTPLAGANYEQYF TGCGCCAGCACCCCGCTAGCGGGAGCGAACTACGAGCAGTACTTC
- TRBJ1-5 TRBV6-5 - CASSYSIGRAGQPQHF TGTGCCAGCAGTTACTCGATAGGCAGGGCCGGACAGCCCCAGCATTTT
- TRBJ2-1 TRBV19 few CASSEEDANNEQFF TGTGCCAGTAGTGAAGAGGACGCTAACAATGAGCAGTTCTTC
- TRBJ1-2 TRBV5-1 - CASSFGHSDNYGYTF TGCGCCAGCAGCTTTGGCCATAGCGATAACTATGGCTACACCTTC
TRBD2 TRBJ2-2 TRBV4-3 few CASSQALSGRAFGELFF TGCGCCAGCAGCCAAGCCCTCTCCGGGAGGGCCTTCGGGGAGCTGTTTTTT
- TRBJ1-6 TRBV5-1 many CASSSDATRPYNSPLHF TGCGCCAGCAGCTCGGACGCAACACGCCCCTATAATTCACCCCTCCACTTT
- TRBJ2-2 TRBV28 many CASEEAANTGELFF TGTGCCAGCGAAGAGGCCGCGAACACCGGGGAGCTGTTTTTT
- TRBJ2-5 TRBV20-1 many CSAGPPGVGTQYF TGCAGTGCTGGCCCCCCGGGGGTAGGGACCCAGTACTTC
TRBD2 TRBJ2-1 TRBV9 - CASTLTSGRANEQFF TGTGCCAGCACCCTAACTAGCGGGAGGGCGAATGAGCAGTTCTTC
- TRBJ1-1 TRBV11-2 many CASSPLTTTEAFF TGTGCCAGCAGCCCGCTAACGACCACTGAAGCTTTCTTT
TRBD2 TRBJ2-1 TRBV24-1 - CATSDFWSSGRVYEQFF TGTGCCACCAGTGATTTCTGGTCTAGCGGGAGAGTCTATGAGCAGTTCTTC
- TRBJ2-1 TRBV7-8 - CASSLGGTAPPFF TGTGCCAGCAGCTTAGGGGGGACCGCCCCCCCGTTCTTC
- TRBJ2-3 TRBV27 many CASSLVGGYTDTQYF TGTGCCAGCAGTTTGGTTGGGGGTTACACAGATACGCAGTATTTT
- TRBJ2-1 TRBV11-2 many CASSPDYYNEQFF TGTGCCAGCAGCCCGGACTACTACAATGAGCAGTTCTTC
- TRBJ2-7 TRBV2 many CASCPEYF TGTGCCAGTTGTCCCGAGTACTTC
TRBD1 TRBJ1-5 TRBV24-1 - CATSDPGQGRPQHF TGTGCCACCAGTGACCCGGGACAGGGAAGGCCCCAGCATTTT
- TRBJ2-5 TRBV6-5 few CASSYGASSETQYF TGTGCCAGCAGTTACGGGGCTTCATCAGAGACCCAGTACTTC
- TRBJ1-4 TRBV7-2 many CASSLGGLEKLFF TGTGCCAGCAGCTTAGGGGGCCTTGAAAAACTGTTTTTT
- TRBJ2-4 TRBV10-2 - CASSDLAVYIQYF TGCGCCAGCAGTGATCTAGCAGTTTACATTCAGTACTTC
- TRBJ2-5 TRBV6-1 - CASSETPKETQYF TGTGCCAGCAGTGAGACCCCCAAAGAGACCCAGTACTTC
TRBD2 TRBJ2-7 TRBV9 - CASSRAGDLSYEQYF TGTGCCAGCAGCCGCGCGGGAGATCTATCCTACGAGCAGTACTTC
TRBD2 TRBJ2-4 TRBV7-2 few CASSSGLAGSPSLAKNIQYF TGTGCCAGCAGCTCAGGACTAGCGGGGTCCCCCTCCCTAGCCAAAAACATTCAGTACTTC
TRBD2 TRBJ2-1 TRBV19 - CASSGEIAGGIPYNEQFF TGTGCCAGTAGTGGGGAGATAGCGGGAGGGATCCCCTACAATGAGCAGTTCTTC
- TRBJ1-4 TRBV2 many CASSAVSATNEKLFF TGTGCCAGCAGCGCGGTTAGTGCAACTAATGAAAAACTGTTTTTT
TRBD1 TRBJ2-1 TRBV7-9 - CASSSGVVGQGANEQFF TGTGCCAGCAGCTCAGGGGTCGTTGGACAGGGGGCAAATGAGCAGTTCTTC
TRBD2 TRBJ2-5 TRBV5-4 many CASSGGTSPTQESQYF TGTGCCAGCAGCGGAGGGACTAGCCCCACCCAAGAGTCCCAGTACTTC
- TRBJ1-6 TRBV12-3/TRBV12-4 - CASSFGDHNSPLHF TGTGCCAGCAGTTTTGGGGACCATAATTCACCCCTCCACTTT
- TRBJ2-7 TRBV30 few CAWTPWGRGQEQYF TGTGCCTGGACTCCGTGGGGGAGAGGGCAGGAGCAGTACTTC
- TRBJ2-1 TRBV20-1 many CSASWNEQFF TGCAGTGCTAGCTGGAATGAGCAGTTCTTC
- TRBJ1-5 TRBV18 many CASSPLGAGQPQHF TGTGCCAGCTCACCACTTGGGGCTGGACAGCCCCAGCATTTT
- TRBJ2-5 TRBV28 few CASSLSVLTETQYF TGTGCCAGCAGTTTAAGTGTCCTTACGGAGACCCAGTACTTC
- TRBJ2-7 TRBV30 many CAWSDSGSRYEQYF TGTGCCTGGAGTGATAGCGGCAGCCGCTACGAGCAGTACTTC
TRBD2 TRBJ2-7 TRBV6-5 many CASSFGLAGEQYF TGTGCCAGCAGTTTTGGACTAGCGGGCGAGCAGTACTTC
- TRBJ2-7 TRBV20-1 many CSASRPLGRVYEQYF TGCAGTGCTAGCCGTCCACTAGGACGGGTTTACGAGCAGTACTTC
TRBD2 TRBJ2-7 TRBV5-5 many CASSSTSFPYEQYF TGTGCCAGCAGTTCGACTAGCTTTCCCTACGAGCAGTACTTC